This T cell receptor beta chain comes out of a study of blood T cell repertoires in COVID-19. About the study: PBMCs, B-cell-depleted T cells, or T cells provided the cDNA or gDNA that made up the material.

Each participant's cohort was designated according to participant-reported clinical history. Recovered status applied to Cohort 3 donors who had two consecutive negative PCRs. It also applied to those with clearance or with symptom resolution. In the original analysis: Nucleated cell number was recorded as an estimate derived from reference gene primer amplification. Libraries were prepared by immunoSEQ multiplex PCR; TCRdb keeps only in-frame clonotypes and omits some of them. V and J calls and clone size are given by that table; D and trimming were obtained from the DNA. The sample carries over 120,000 clones, around 87% recorded once. What was sequenced was PBMCs or T cells enriched from blood (not recorded which). The clonotype originates from a man aged 60-69 years who had recovered from COVID-19.

CDR3 protein: CASSEGGRPPQHF. The CDR3 coding sequence is TGTGCCAGCAGTGAAGGGGGGAGGCCGCCCCAGCATTTT. The chain recombines TRBV2 with TRBJ1-5, with D possibly matching TRBD1 (5 bases). Looked up from germline, CDR1 is SNHLY and CDR2 is FYNNEI. This CDR3 has 13 residues. V was clipped by 1 base and J by 9 bases, with 10 bases between them.